Described below is a single TCR beta chain sequence and its context. As yet, its antigen is unknown. The junction does not match germline at one end; this may be a read error. The method was immunoSEQ multiplex PCR; TCRdb's version includes in-frame clones alone and lacks a portion of them. The sample consists of 90,000 to 100,000 clones, roughly 86% of them appearing once. These data are taken from a study of identifying expanded T cells in peripheral blood. Points from the study as a whole: Across healthy donors, higher total template counts meant significantly greater approximately two-week count variance. About 1.2 clones differed between technical replicates, versus about 15 and 19 over time.

During the collection period, no donor immune events like infections were recorded. Germline V lookup: CDR1 MNHNS, CDR2 SASEGT. There are 15 residues in the CDR3. V gene TRBV6-1 combines with J gene TRBJ1-2; D perhaps matches TRBD1 (5 bases). The TCR comes from a person aged 18 to 75 in good health. Sequencing was performed on blood. Here the CDR3 DNA reads TGTGCCAGCAGTGAGTTCTCACTAGGAGGGGAGGATCACCCCTTC. Translated: CASSEFSLGGEDHPF.